This note documents a single TCR beta chain sequence. Its antigen is currently unknown. The entry originates in a study of T cell repertoires in cytomegalovirus infection. Study-wide results and limits: Based on cumulative public TCR beta family frequency, carriers of CMV plus the relevant HLA were identified.

TCRdb ran MiXCR on the reads and lists one entry per CDR3 protein. In the table there are about 440,000 distinct CDR3 sequences, 25% to 40% of which are singletons. This CDR3 has 16 amino acids. Germline V CDR1 and CDR2: SGHVS, FQNEAQ. Losses at the gene ends were 5 bases for V and 1 base for J; bases not matched to a gene: 4. The chain employs TRBV7-8 and TRBJ1-3, with 11 bases lining up with TRBD1. The source is a human donor in good health (CMV status not recorded). Some clones in this sample may be carry-over from other donors' samples. Sequenced sample: PBMCs. CDR3 in DNA: TGTGCCAGCAGCCAGGGGGACAGGGGGTCTGGAAACACCATATATTTT. It yields the protein CASSQGDRGSGNTIYF.